Below, one T cell receptor (beta chain) is given with its context. Trimming shortened V by 4 bases and J by 2 bases, and 7 bases separated the two germline ends. There are 13 residues in the CDR3. Per germline, CDR1 MDHEN and CDR2 SYDVKM. Authors' processing steps: Amplifying reference gene primers gave estimates of nucleated cell counts. Measured with immunoSEQ multiplex PCR; TCRdb has only the in-frame clones, and not every one. The DNA was the basis for D and trimming; V, J and clone size are from that table. This table has approximately 190,000 clones, under 85% appearing once. The sample originates from a study of blood T cell repertoires in COVID-19. Study in general: COVID-19 samples, acute and convalescent, were from the United States, Italy and Spain. The analysed material was cDNA or gDNA that came from T cells, B-cell-depleted T cells, or PBMCs.

The sample comprised peripheral blood. The chain links TRBV28 to TRBJ2-3; D remains ambiguous. The clonotype comes from a woman aged 40 to 55 with acute or convalescent COVID-19. CDR3 amino acids: CASSYSYTDTQYF. CDR3 DNA sequence: TGTGCCAGCAGTTACTCCTACACAGATACGCAGTATTTT.